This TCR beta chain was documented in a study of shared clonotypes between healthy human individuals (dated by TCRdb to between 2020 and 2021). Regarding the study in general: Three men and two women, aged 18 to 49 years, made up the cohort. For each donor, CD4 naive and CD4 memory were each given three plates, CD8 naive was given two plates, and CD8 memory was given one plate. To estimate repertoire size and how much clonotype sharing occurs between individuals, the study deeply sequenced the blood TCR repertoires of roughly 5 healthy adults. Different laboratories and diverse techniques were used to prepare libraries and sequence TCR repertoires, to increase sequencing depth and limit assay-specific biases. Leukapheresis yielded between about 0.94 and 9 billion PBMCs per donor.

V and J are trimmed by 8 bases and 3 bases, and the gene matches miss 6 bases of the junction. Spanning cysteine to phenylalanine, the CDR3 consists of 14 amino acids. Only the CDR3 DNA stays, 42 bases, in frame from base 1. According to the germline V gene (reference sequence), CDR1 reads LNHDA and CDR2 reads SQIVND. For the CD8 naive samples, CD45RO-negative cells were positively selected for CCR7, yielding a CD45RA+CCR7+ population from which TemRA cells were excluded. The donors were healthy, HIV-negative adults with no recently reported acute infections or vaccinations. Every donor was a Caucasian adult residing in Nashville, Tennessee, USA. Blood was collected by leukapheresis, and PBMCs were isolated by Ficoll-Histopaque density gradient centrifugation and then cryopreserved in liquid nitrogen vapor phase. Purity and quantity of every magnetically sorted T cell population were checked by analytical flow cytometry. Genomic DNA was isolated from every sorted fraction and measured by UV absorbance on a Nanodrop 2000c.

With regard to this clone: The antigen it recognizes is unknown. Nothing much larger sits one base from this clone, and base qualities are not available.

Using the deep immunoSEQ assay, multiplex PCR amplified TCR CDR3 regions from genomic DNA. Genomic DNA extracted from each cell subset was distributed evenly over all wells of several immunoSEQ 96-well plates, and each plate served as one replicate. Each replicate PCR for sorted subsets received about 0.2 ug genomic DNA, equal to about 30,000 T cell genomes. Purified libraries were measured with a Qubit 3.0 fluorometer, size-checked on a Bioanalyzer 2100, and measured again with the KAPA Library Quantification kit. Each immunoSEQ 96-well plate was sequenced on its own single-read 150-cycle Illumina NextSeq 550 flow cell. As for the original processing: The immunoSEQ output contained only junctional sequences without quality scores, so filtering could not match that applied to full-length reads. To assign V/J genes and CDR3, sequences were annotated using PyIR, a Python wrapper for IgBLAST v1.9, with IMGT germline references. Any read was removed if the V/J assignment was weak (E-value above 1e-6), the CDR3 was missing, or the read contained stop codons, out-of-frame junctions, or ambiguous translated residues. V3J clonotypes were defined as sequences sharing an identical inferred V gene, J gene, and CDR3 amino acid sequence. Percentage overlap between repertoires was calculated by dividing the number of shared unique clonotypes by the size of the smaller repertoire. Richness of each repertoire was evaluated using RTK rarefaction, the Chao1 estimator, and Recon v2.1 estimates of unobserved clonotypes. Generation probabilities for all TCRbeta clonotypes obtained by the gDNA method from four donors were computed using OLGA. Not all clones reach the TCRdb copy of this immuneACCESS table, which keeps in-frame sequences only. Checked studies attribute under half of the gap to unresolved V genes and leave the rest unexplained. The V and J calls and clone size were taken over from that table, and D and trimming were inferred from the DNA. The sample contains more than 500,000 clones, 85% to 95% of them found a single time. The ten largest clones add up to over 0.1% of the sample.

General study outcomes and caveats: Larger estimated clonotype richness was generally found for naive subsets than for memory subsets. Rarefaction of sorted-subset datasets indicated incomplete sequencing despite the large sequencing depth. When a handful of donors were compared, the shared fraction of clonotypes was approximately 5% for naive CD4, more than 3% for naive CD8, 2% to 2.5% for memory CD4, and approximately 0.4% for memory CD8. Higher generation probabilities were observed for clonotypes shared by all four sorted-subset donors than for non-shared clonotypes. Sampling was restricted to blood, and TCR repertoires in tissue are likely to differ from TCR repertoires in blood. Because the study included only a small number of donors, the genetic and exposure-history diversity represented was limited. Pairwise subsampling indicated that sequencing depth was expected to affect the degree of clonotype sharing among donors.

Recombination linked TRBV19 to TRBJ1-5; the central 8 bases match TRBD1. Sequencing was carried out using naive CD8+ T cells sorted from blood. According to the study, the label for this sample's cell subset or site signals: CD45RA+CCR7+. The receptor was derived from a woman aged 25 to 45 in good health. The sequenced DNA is TGTGCCAGTTGGACAGGGACCCCCAATCAGCCCCAGCATTTT. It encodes CASWTGTPNQPQHF.